This T cell receptor beta chain was captured in a study of cytomegalovirus exposure and HLA in healthy donors. Primers for the PCR totalled 60 Vbeta and 13 Jbeta. The table came from immunoSEQ multiplex PCR; TCRdb's copy has only in-frame clones and leaves some out. This table holds 150,000 to 200,000 clones, approximately 86% found once. At the time of sampling, donors were nominally healthy, though unrecorded immune exposures were likely. CDR1 and CDR2 (germline): SGHAT, FQNNGV. Deletions cut 5 bases from V and 2 bases from J, with 7 bases between. The CDR3 covers 12 residues. The receptor's source is a young woman in good health and CMV-seronegative. Sequences were obtained from PBMCs. The V and J genes are TRBV11-2 and TRBJ2-7; weak D call: TRBD2 (6 bases). The CDR3 nucleotides read TGTGCCAGCAGCGCGGGGACCTACGAGCAGTACTTC. This codes for CASSAGTYEQYF.